This TCR beta chain appears in the sequencing data of a study of shared clonotypes between healthy human individuals. The CDR3 is 15 amino acids. V was pared by 7 bases and J by 2 bases, with 11 bases of the junction left unmatched. The V gene's germline CDR1 is SEHNR and CDR2 FQNEAQ (reference sequence). This table comes from immunoSEQ multiplex PCR, and its TCRdb copy is limited to in-frame clones, with some not included. This sample yields more than 2 million clones, of which approximately 94% are seen a single time; 0.1% to 0.15% belongs to the top ten. This chain links TRBV7-9 with TRBJ2-7; 7 bases map to TRBD2. Sequenced material: naive CD4+ T cells sorted from blood. Subset indicated: CD45RA+ positively selected. The receptor was isolated from a man between 18 and 35 years old in good health. The CDR3 region is CASIRLGGKAYEQYF. Written as DNA, the CDR3 is TGTGCCAGCATCCGTCTGGGGGGGAAAGCCTACGAGCAGTACTTC.